This record concerns one TCR beta chain sequence. J lost 3 bases, V lost 0 bases, and 11 bases had no gene match. Germline V gene data show CDR1 as SGHRS and CDR2 as YFSETQ. This CDR3 is 20 amino acids long. These data belong to a study of Tregs in tolerant kidney transplant recipients. Data came from immunoSEQ multiplex PCR; TCRdb stores just in-frame clones and leaves some out. The sample shows about 60,000 clones, roughly 90% of them seen only once. The specimen was CD8+ T cells from blood, collected before the transplant. The chain combines TRBV5-1 with TRBJ2-1; 14 bases map to TRBD2. The receptor was derived from a human donor who received a combined kidney and bone marrow transplant. CDR3 DNA: TGCGCCAGCAGCTTGGGATCCGGGACTAGCGGGGGCCGTTTCTACAATGAGCAGTTCTTC. Its protein product is CASSLGSGTSGGRFYNEQFF.